Below are 25 T cell receptor beta chains sequenced from a single sample in a study of T cell responses to AZD1222 COVID-19 vaccine. Produced via immunoSEQ multiplex PCR; TCRdb's table is partial and in-frame only. The sample gives about 140,000 clones, approximately 91% of which show up once; less than 1.5% is in the top ten. The sequencing here drew on peripheral blood, taken 28 days after the second AZD1222 dose. These TCRs come from an adult who received the AZD1222 COVID-19 vaccine.

This chain joins TRBV7-2 and TRBJ2-7; 10 bases match TRBD1. V shed 0 bases, J shed 4 bases, and the junction held 6 bases outside the gene matches. The CDR3 spans 16 residues. Germline loops: CDR1 SGHTA, CDR2 FQGNSA. The CDR3 sequence is CASSLASRDRGYEQYF. DNA for the CDR3: TGTGCCAGCAGCTTAGCGTCAAGGGACAGGGGTTACGAGCAGTACTTC.

The V gene is TRBV6-2 or TRBV6-3, the J gene TRBJ2-7; no firm D call. V was pared by 5 bases and J by 6 bases, with 8 bases between. Per germline, CDR1 MNHEY and CDR2 SVGEGT. There are 11 residues in the CDR3. CDR3 bases: TGTGCCAGCAGTCAGTCAGGCGAGCAGTACTTC. Translated, it gives CASSQSGEQYF.

The chain uses TRBV2 and TRBJ2-7, with 9 positions matching TRBD2. CDR3 length equals 13 residues. V lost 7 bases, J lost 7 bases, and 8 bases stayed unmatched. In germline, CDR1 is SNHLY, CDR2 FYNNEI. CDR3 nucleotides: TGTGCCAGCATTGGCGGGAGGGAGGGGGAGCAGTACTTC. It encodes CASIGGREGEQYF. The variable domain in full, completed from reference TRBV2 and TRBJ2-7, reads EPEVTQTPSHQVTQMGQEVILRCVPISNHLYFYWYRQILGQKVEFLVSFYNNEISEKSEIFDDQFSVERPDGSNFTLKIRSTKLEDSAMYFCASIGGREGEQYFGPGTRLTVT.

The rearrangement uses TRBV19 and TRBJ1-5, with a weak D call TRBD1 (5 bases). Trimming cost V 5 bases and J 0 bases, with 8 bases left between them. CDR1 is LNHDA and CDR2 is SQIVND in the germline V gene (reference sequence). The CDR3 length is 14 residues. Here the CDR3 reads CASSWGYSNQPQHF. DNA of the CDR3: TGTGCCAGTAGTTGGGGGTATAGCAATCAGCCCCAGCATTTT. Full variable domain (remainder filled in from reference TRBV19 and TRBJ1-5): DGGITQSPKYLFRKEGQNVTLSCEQNLNHDAMYWYRQDPGQGLRLIYYSQIVNDFQKGDIAEGYSVSREKKESFPLTVTSAQKNPTAFYLCASSWGYSNQPQHFGDGTRLSIL.

V usage is TRBV19 and J usage is TRBJ1-1, with a tentative D call TRBD1 (5 bases). Looked up from germline, CDR1 is LNHDA and CDR2 is SQIVND (reference sequence). Trimming removed 4 bases at V and 3 bases at J, with 12 bases between. The CDR3 is 14 residues long. In nucleotides, the CDR3 is TGTGCCAGTAGTAGACTAGCAGGGCACACTGAAGCTTTCTTT. Residues: CASSRLAGHTEAFF. The whole variable domain, remainder taken from reference TRBV19 and TRBJ1-1, is DGGITQSPKYLFRKEGQNVTLSCEQNLNHDAMYWYRQDPGQGLRLIYYSQIVNDFQKGDIAEGYSVSREKKESFPLTVTSAQKNPTAFYLCASSRLAGHTEAFFGQGTRLTVV.

J is TRBJ2-1 and V is TRBV4-1; D possibly corresponds to TRBD2 (5 bases). Germline V gene lookup returns CDR1 MGHRA and CDR2 YSYEKL. V gave up 1 base and J gave up 3 bases, with 13 bases separating them. The CDR3 length is 16 residues. The CDR3 region is CASSQGTGKSYNEQFF. The CDR3 region has the DNA TGCGCCAGCAGCCAAGGAACGGGAAAAAGCTACAATGAGCAGTTCTTC.

The rearrangement joins TRBV10-1 to TRBJ2-1, with D perhaps TRBD2 (6 bases). Germline V gene sequence: CDR1 WNHNN, CDR2 SYGVQD (reference sequence). The CDR3 is 15 amino acids. Trimming removed 4 bases at V and 0 bases at J, with 10 bases between. CDR3 protein: CASSGGVSSYNEQFF. In DNA, the CDR3 is TGCGCCAGCAGTGGGGGGGTCAGCTCCTACAATGAGCAGTTCTTC.

Written as DNA, the CDR3 is TGTGCCAGCAGTCCCGACAGGGTCACTGAAGCTTTCTTT. As protein: CASSPDRVTEAFF. The chain recombines TRBV12-3 or TRBV12-4 with TRBJ1-1, with 7 positions matching TRBD1. With 5 bases clipped from V and 4 bases from J, the junction kept 4 bases outside the gene matches. The CDR3 runs 13 residues.

This clone has a single count. V gene TRBV10-3 combines with J gene TRBJ2-7; 8 bases agree with TRBD1. V shed 4 bases, J shed 0 bases, and the junction held 20 bases outside the gene matches. The germline V gene encodes CDR1 ENHRY and CDR2 SYGVKD. This CDR3 comprises 20 residues. CDR3 amino acids: CAISASWRDRGFGGSYEQYF. As DNA, the CDR3 is TGTGCCATCAGTGCTTCCTGGCGAGACAGGGGATTTGGAGGCTCCTACGAGCAGTACTTC.

The rearrangement joins TRBV24-1 to TRBJ2-1, with 8 bases matching TRBD2. J lost 4 bases, V lost 7 bases, and 8 bases had no gene match. Looked up from germline, CDR1 is KGHDR and CDR2 is SFDVKD. The CDR3 spans 15 residues. The CDR3 here is CATSKAGEQYNEQFF. The DNA of the CDR3 is TGTGCCACCAGCAAAGCGGGGGAACAATACAATGAGCAGTTCTTC.

V gene TRBV10-3 combines with J gene TRBJ2-7; TRBD1 matches at 7 bases. V lost 8 bases, J lost 5 bases, and 12 bases stayed unmatched. CDR3 length: 14 residues. Germline V gene data show CDR1 as ENHRY and CDR2 as SYGVKD. CDR3 in amino acids: CAIAEDRVGHEQYF. As DNA, the CDR3 is TGTGCCATCGCGGAAGACAGGGTGGGTCACGAGCAGTACTTC.

The chain links TRBV9 to TRBJ2-7, with 8 bases aligning to TRBD1. The J segment lost 7 bases and the V segment lost 2 bases, leaving 11 bases of the junction unmatched. Germline CDR1 is SGDLS and CDR2 is YYNGEE. The CDR3 has 15 residues. CDR3 amino acids: CASSVAGQGRGEQYF. Written as DNA, the CDR3 is TGTGCCAGCAGCGTGGCCGGACAGGGTCGAGGAGAGCAGTACTTC.

As for this clone: The sample has other DNA sequences that encode this CDR3 too. The V and J genes are TRBV7-2 and TRBJ2-5; D uncertain. CDR1 and CDR2 from the germline V gene are SGHTA and FQGNSA. The length of the CDR3 is 12 residues. V was cut by 3 bases and J by 4 bases, with 6 bases left in between. In DNA form, the CDR3 reads TGTGCCAGCAGCTTCCCCGCAGAGACCCAGTACTTC. Protein product: CASSFPAETQYF. Looking up the rest from reference TRBV7-2 and TRBJ2-5 gives the full variable domain: GAGVSQSPSNKVTEKGKDVELRCDPISGHTALYWYRQSLGQGLEFLIYFQGNSAPDKSGLPSDRFSAERTGGSVSTLTIQRTQQEDSAVYLCASSFPAETQYFGPGTRLLVL.

The rearrangement uses TRBV4-2 and TRBJ2-6; TRBD1 aligns across 7 bases. J lost 2 bases, V lost 2 bases, and 6 bases had no gene match. CDR1 LGHNA and CDR2 YNFKEQ come from the germline V gene. The CDR3 is made up of 17 amino acids. CDR3 in amino acids: CASSQRADRAGANVLTF. The DNA for the CDR3 is TGTGCCAGCAGCCAACGCGCCGACAGGGCTGGGGCCAACGTCCTGACTTTC.

V gene TRBV14 combines with J gene TRBJ1-2, with D perhaps TRBD1 (6 bases). Germline values: CDR1 SGHDN, CDR2 FVKESK. The length of the CDR3 is 13 residues. V was shortened by 4 bases and J by 7 bases, with 13 bases between the two germline ends. CDR3 in DNA: TGTGCCAGCAGCCCCTCCGGAGGGGGTGGCTACACCTTC. Its protein is CASSPSGGGGYTF.

This chain joins TRBV20-1 and TRBJ1-1; 7 bases are a match to TRBD1. The germline gives CDR1 DFQATT, CDR2 SNEGSKA (reference sequence). This CDR3 is built from 15 residues. Trimming at V came to 3 bases and at J to 0 bases, leaving 7 bases not matched to a gene. CDR3 sequence (DNA): TGCAGTGCTAGTCGCAGGGGGACTCTGAACACTGAAGCTTTCTTT. It is translated as CSASRRGTLNTEAFF.

The chain uses TRBV7-9 and TRBJ1-5, with D possibly matching TRBD1 (5 bases). Trimming stripped 2 bases from V and 4 bases from J, with 9 bases between. The V gene's germline CDR1 is SEHNR and CDR2 FQNEAQ (reference sequence). CDR3 length: 14 amino acids. The DNA for the CDR3 is TGTGCCAGCAGCTTACAGGGTCCAAATCAGCCCCAGCATTTT. Its translation: CASSLQGPNQPQHF.

This rearrangement joins TRBV6-2 or TRBV6-3 to TRBJ1-2; D perhaps matches TRBD1 (6 bases). Trimming removed 6 bases at V and 4 bases at J, with 15 bases between. Germline loops: CDR1 MNHEY, CDR2 SVGEGT. CDR3 length: 14 residues. The CDR3 region has the DNA TGTGCCAGCAGCCCCGGCGGCAGGGGCTATGGCTACACCTTC. Encoded protein: CASSPGGRGYGYTF.

The chain combines TRBV18 with TRBJ2-5; no definite D call. CDR3 length: 12 amino acids. The V gene lost 1 base and the J gene lost 4 bases, with 4 bases spanning the gap. The V gene's germline CDR1 is KGHSH and CDR2 LQKENI. The CDR3 is CASSPRAETQYF. The CDR3 DNA follows: TGTGCCAGCTCACCACGGGCAGAGACCCAGTACTTC.

V is TRBV19 and J is TRBJ1-1, with 7 bases lining up with TRBD1. V was pared by 4 bases and J by 0 bases, with 8 bases of the junction left unmatched. The CDR3 is 16 residues long. Germline V gene lookup returns CDR1 LNHDA and CDR2 SQIVND (reference sequence). This CDR3 is CASSNPWGQMNTEAFF. For the CDR3, the DNA is TGTGCCAGTAGTAACCCGTGGGGACAGATGAACACTGAAGCTTTCTTT.

The rearrangement uses TRBV11-3 and TRBJ1-6, with D tentatively TRBD1 (5 bases). The CDR3 is 12 residues long. In germline, CDR1 is SGHNT, CDR2 YENEEA. V was pared by 5 bases and J by 9 bases, with 8 bases between. The CDR3 DNA reads TGTGCCAGCAGCCAGGGTTTTTCACCCCTCCACTTT. Its translation is CASSQGFSPLHF.

Here the CDR3 DNA reads TGTGCCAGCTCACGGGACAGGGAAAGAGCTTTCTTT. Protein sequence: CASSRDRERAFF. The rearrangement links TRBV18 to TRBJ1-1, with 9 bases identical to TRBD1. Losses at the gene ends were 4 bases for V and 10 bases for J; bases not matched to a gene: 4. The germline V gene encodes CDR1 KGHSH and CDR2 LQKENI. CDR3 size: 12 residues.

This sequence joins TRBV5-1 and TRBJ1-1; the D gene is possibly TRBD1 (5 bases). The CDR3 has 14 amino acids. The V gene's germline CDR1 is SGHRS and CDR2 YFSETQ. Trimming left V 5 bases short and J 4 bases short, with 15 bases between. DNA for the CDR3: TGCGCCAGCAGGGGGGGAGGCTCCAGCACTGAAGCTTTCTTT. This sequence encodes CASRGGGSSTEAFF.

The genes are TRBV19 and TRBJ1-3; TRBD1 might be the D (6 bases). Trimming pared 4 bases from V and 1 base from J, leaving 8 bases between. The germline CDR1 and CDR2 sequences are LNHDA and SQIVND (reference sequence). The CDR3 is 14 amino acids. This CDR3 is CASSNDRSGNTIYF. CDR3 sequence (DNA): TGTGCCAGTAGTAACGACAGGTCTGGAAACACCATATATTTT. The whole variable domain, remainder taken from reference TRBV19 and TRBJ1-3, is DGGITQSPKYLFRKEGQNVTLSCEQNLNHDAMYWYRQDPGQGLRLIYYSQIVNDFQKGDIAEGYSVSREKKESFPLTVTSAQKNPTAFYLCASSNDRSGNTIYFGEGSWLTVV.

Comment on this clone: The same CDR3 arises from other DNA sequences in this sample as well. The chain links TRBV9 to TRBJ2-7; tentative D call: TRBD2 (6 bases). Trimming cost V 0 bases and J 0 bases, with 7 bases left between them. The germline gives CDR1 SGDLS, CDR2 YYNGEE. The length of the CDR3 is 14 residues. The CDR3 is CASSVGGDSYEQYF. The CDR3 region has the DNA TGTGCCAGCAGCGTAGGCGGGGACTCCTACGAGCAGTACTTC.